These T cell receptor beta chains were read from a single sample in a study of CD8+CD57+ T cells in acquired aplastic anemia. TCRdb re-derived calls from the reads in MiXCR, one entry per CDR3 protein. The sample holds around 130,000 distinct CDR3 sequences, 58% seen once. Material for sequencing was sorted CD4+, CD8+, or CD8+CD57+ T cells (not recorded which) from PBMCs. These receptors all come from a human donor with aplastic anemia. Each CDR3 is given with its conserved first and last residue. The D gene is left open where the match is weak. Clone size is stated in some rows and not others, as once, few, many or a class when expanded.

D,V,J,size,CDR3,DNA
NA,TRBV10-2,TRBJ1-1,NA,CASSEWLVNTEAFF,TGCGCCAGCAGTGAGTGGTTGGTGAACACTGAAGCTTTCTTT
TRBD2,TRBV4-2,TRBJ2-7,NA,CASSKGLAGTSYEQYF,TGTGCCAGCAGCAAAGGACTAGCGGGGACGTCCTACGAGCAGTACTTC
TRBD2,TRBV6-1,TRBJ2-3,NA,CASSEGLAGTSSTDTQYF,TGTGCCAGCAGTGAGGGACTAGCGGGCACCTCTAGCACAGATACGCAGTATTTT
NA,TRBV4-3,TRBJ1-6,many,CASSQDLESSYNSPLHF,TGCGCCAGCAGCCAAGATCTGGAGAGCTCCTATAATTCACCCCTCCACTTT
TRBD2,TRBV29-1,TRBJ2-2,NA,CSVLADSNTGELFF,TGCAGCGTTCTAGCGGATTCAAACACCGGGGAGCTGTTTTTT
NA,TRBV2,TRBJ1-1,few,CASQLNTEAFF,TGTGCCAGCCAGCTGAACACTGAAGCTTTCTTT
NA,TRBV2,TRBJ2-7,NA,CASSLGLREQYF,TGTGCCAGCAGTTTGGGGTTACGGGAGCAGTACTTC
TRBD1,TRBV24-1,TRBJ1-2,NA,CATSEQGKYGYTF,TGTGCCACCAGTGAACAGGGGAAATATGGCTACACCTTC
NA,TRBV5-6,TRBJ1-1,NA,CASSQRGGIPEAFF,TGTGCCAGCAGCCAAAGGGGGGGTATACCTGAAGCTTTCTTT
NA,TRBV7-9,TRBJ2-1,NA,CASSPTGRRRSYNEQFF,TGTGCCAGCAGCCCTACGGGACGGCGGCGAAGCTACAATGAGCAGTTCTTC
NA,TRBV25-1,TRBJ2-2,NA,CASSAYGTYTGELFF,TGTGCCAGCAGCGCATACGGGACATACACCGGGGAGCTGTTTTTT
TRBD1,TRBV7-2,TRBJ2-7,NA,CASSIRQGAGEQYF,TGTGCCAGCAGCATAAGACAGGGGGCAGGGGAGCAGTACTTC
NA,TRBV7-3,TRBJ2-7,NA,CASSHAQYF,TGTGCCAGCAGCCACGCGCAGTACTTC
TRBD1,TRBV6-2/TRBV6-3,TRBJ1-1,once,CASSYPGGTEAFF,TGTGCCAGCAGTTACCCAGGGGGAACTGAAGCTTTCTTT
NA,TRBV10-3,TRBJ2-1,NA,CAISESSGRGRSYNEQFF,TGTGCCATCAGTGAGTCGTCCGGGCGAGGGAGGTCCTACAATGAGCAGTTCTTC
TRBD2,TRBV20-1,TRBJ2-5,many,CSAPGGLAGARLWTQYF,TGCAGTGCCCCGGGGGGACTAGCGGGGGCCAGACTGTGGACCCAGTACTTC
TRBD1,TRBV9,TRBJ1-6,NA,CASTVEGQPNSPLHF,TGTGCCAGCACCGTAGAGGGACAGCCGAATTCACCCCTCCACTTT
NA,TRBV2,TRBJ1-5,NA,CASMRGIHEHF,TGTGCCAGCATGCGGGGGATCCACGAGCATTTT
NA,TRBV24-1,TRBJ2-5,NA,CATSDPNSQETQYF,TGTGCCACCAGTGACCCTAACTCCCAAGAGACCCAGTACTTC
TRBD1,TRBV2,TRBJ1-6,NA,CASSEGDRGNSPLHF,TGTGCCAGCAGTGAGGGGGACAGGGGTAATTCACCCCTCCACTTT
NA,TRBV15,TRBJ2-1,NA,CVTSTGPTPDNEQFF,TGTGTCACCAGCACCGGACCCACCCCGGACAATGAGCAGTTCTTC
NA,TRBV25-1,TRBJ1-1,NA,CASSITGRDTEAFF,TGTGCCAGCAGTATAACAGGGAGGGACACTGAAGCTTTCTTT
NA,TRBV29-1,TRBJ1-2,NA,CSVEGPGRYGYTF,TGCAGCGTTGAAGGACCGGGACGTTATGGCTACACCTTC
NA,TRBV7-8,TRBJ2-7,NA,CASSPRVAETGREQYF,TGTGCCAGCTCTCCCCGGGTAGCGGAAACCGGGCGGGAGCAGTACTTC
TRBD2,TRBV9,TRBJ2-2,few,CASSVARLAGGAGELFF,TGTGCCAGCAGCGTAGCCCGACTAGCGGGGGGGGCCGGGGAGCTGTTTTTT
TRBD1,TRBV29-1,TRBJ2-5,NA,CSVMTGGLETQYF,TGCAGCGTCATGACAGGGGGCTTGGAGACCCAGTACTTC
TRBD1,TRBV6-2/TRBV6-3,TRBJ2-5,NA,CASRPTLGQGEAQYF,TGTGCCAGCAGACCTACCTTAGGACAGGGAGAGGCCCAGTACTTC
NA,TRBV29-1,TRBJ2-7,NA,CSVVVGAGEQYF,TGCAGCGTTGTGGTGGGGGCGGGCGAGCAGTACTTC
NA,TRBV15,TRBJ2-7,few,CATSTSQGREQYF,TGTGCCACCAGCACCTCGCAGGGGAGAGAGCAGTACTTC